A single sample gave rise to the 22 T cell receptor beta chains below, sequenced in a study of shared clonotypes between healthy human individuals. TCRdb's copy holds only in-frame clones and misses some; the assay was immunoSEQ multiplex PCR. The table records approximately 1.4 million clones, 98% of them present only once. Material: naive CD4+ T cells sorted from blood. Subset here: CD45RA+ positively selected. These receptors came from a man aged 25-40 years in good health.

The chain links TRBV6-1 to TRBJ2-2; perhaps TRBD1 as D (6 bases). The CDR3 loop spans 16 amino acids. Germline CDR1 reads MNHNS; CDR2 reads SASEGT. Trimming removed 4 bases at V and 1 base at J, with 13 bases between. The CDR3 reads CASSARTGMNTGELFF. CDR3 nucleotide sequence: TGTGCCAGCAGTGCACGTACAGGGATGAACACCGGGGAGCTGTTTTTT.

The chain couples TRBV5-5 to TRBJ2-1, with 12 bases identical to TRBD2. Looked up from germline, CDR1 is SGHKS and CDR2 is YYEKEE (reference sequence). The CDR3 runs 16 residues. V gave up 5 bases and J gave up 4 bases; unmatched junction bases: 7. In DNA, the CDR3 is TGTGCCAGCAGTCGGACTAGCGGGGCCACGTACAATGAGCAGTTCTTC. Protein sequence: CASSRTSGATYNEQFF.

This rearrangement joins TRBV6-6 to TRBJ2-1, with D possibly matching TRBD2 (5 bases). V was clipped by 3 bases and J by 7 bases, with 13 bases between them. The length of the CDR3 is 14 residues. CDR1 is MNHNY and CDR2 is SVGAGI in the germline V gene (reference sequence). The CDR3 protein is CASSYLGLTNEQFF. The DNA of the CDR3 is TGTGCCAGCAGTTATCTAGGACTTACGAATGAGCAGTTCTTC.

The rearrangement links TRBV11-2 to TRBJ1-2; TRBD1 agrees at 11 bases. The CDR3 extends over 16 amino acids. Germline CDR1 SGHAT, CDR2 FQNNGV. The ends lost 1 base at V and 5 bases at J; junction bases unmatched: 6. The CDR3 nucleotides are TGTGCCAGCAGCTTAGTGGTAGGGACAGGGGGATATGGCTACACCTTC. Protein sequence: CASSLVVGTGGYGYTF.

The rearrangement uses TRBV6-5 and TRBJ2-7; D gene ambiguous. CDR1 and CDR2 from the germline V gene are MNHEY and SVGAGI. The V end lost 2 bases, the J end lost 1 base, and 12 bases lay between the germline ends. The CDR3 is 15 residues long. CDR3 protein: CASSYLLEASYEQYF. The CDR3 region has the DNA TGTGCCAGCAGTTACCTCCTCGAGGCGTCCTACGAGCAGTACTTC.

The chain links TRBV2 to TRBJ2-5; D unresolved. Trimming took 6 bases from V and 5 from J, leaving 10 bases between them. This CDR3 region has 12 residues. Germline CDR1 reads SNHLY; CDR2 reads FYNNEI. CDR3 sequence (DNA): TGTGCCAGCAGCCCTACGCATGAGACCCAGTACTTC. Translated: CASSPTHETQYF.

In its sample, this clone was seen once. The chain employs TRBV14 and TRBJ2-7, with D perhaps TRBD1 (6 bases). The germline CDR1 and CDR2 sequences are SGHDN and FVKESK. Between the trimmed V and J ends, which lost 0 bases and 1 base, there was a span of 16 bases. The CDR3 contains 17 residues. CDR3 residues: CASSQDTGPRQSYEQYF. CDR3 DNA: TGTGCCAGCAGCCAAGACACAGGGCCTCGCCAATCCTACGAGCAGTACTTC.

The chain has TRBV10-2 and TRBJ1-1; D gene ambiguous. Germline V lookup: CDR1 WSHSY, CDR2 SAAADI. V dropped 3 bases and J dropped 3 bases, with 11 bases sitting between them. The CDR3 covers 14 residues. The CDR3 region is CASSDPFKDTEAFF. Written as DNA, the CDR3 is TGCGCCAGCAGTGATCCCTTCAAGGACACTGAAGCTTTCTTT.

The J gene is TRBJ2-4, the V gene TRBV5-1; D gene ambiguous. V lost 4 bases and J lost 6, with 23 bases in between. Germline CDR1 SGHRS, CDR2 YFSETQ. The length of the CDR3 is 17 residues. As DNA, the CDR3 is TGCGCCAGCAGCCCGGCCCTCGGGCAGGTGGATCGAAACATTCAGTACTTC. Translated: CASSPALGQVDRNIQYF.

The genes are TRBV12-5 and TRBJ1-2; D may be TRBD1 (5 bases). Trimming stripped 2 bases from V and 5 bases from J, with 9 bases between. This CDR3 is 13 amino acids long. Germline V lookup: CDR1 LGHNT, CDR2 FRNRAP. The CDR3 is CASGLSGGYGYTF. DNA for the CDR3: TGTGCTAGTGGTTTGTCGGGGGGATATGGCTACACCTTC.

The rearrangement joins TRBV12-5 to TRBJ2-1; D may correspond to TRBD1 or TRBD2 (5 bases each). Germline V CDR1 and CDR2: LGHNT, FRNRAP. The CDR3 is made up of 16 amino acids. Between the trimmed V and J ends, which lost 2 bases and 6 bases, there was a span of 17 bases. In DNA, the CDR3 is TGTGCTAGTGGTTTGTCTGTGGGACCGGGTTCCAATGAGCAGTTCTTC. It specifies CASGLSVGPGSNEQFF.

Here the CDR3 DNA reads TGTGCCAGCAGCGTACGACAGTTAACTAATGAAAAACTGTTTTTT. Residues: CASSVRQLTNEKLFF. V is TRBV25-1 and J is TRBJ1-4; D is possibly TRBD1 (5 bases). CDR1 MGHDK and CDR2 SYGVNS come from the germline V gene. This CDR3 is 15 amino acids long. V shed 6 bases and J shed 1 base, with 12 bases lying between them.

The V call is TRBV28, the J call TRBJ1-4; perhaps TRBD1 as D (6 bases). Germline V CDR1 and CDR2: MDHEN, SYDVKM. The germline V and J ends were trimmed by 2 bases and 5 bases, with 9 bases remaining between them. The CDR3 totals 14 residues. The chain's CDR3 is CASSLGQKNEKLFF. As DNA, the CDR3 is TGTGCCAGCAGTTTAGGACAGAAGAATGAAAAACTGTTTTTT.

The rearrangement joins TRBV18 to TRBJ2-5; D is ambiguous. Germline V lookup: CDR1 KGHSH, CDR2 LQKENI. V shed 3 bases and J shed 0 bases, with 8 bases lying between them. The CDR3 runs 14 residues. CDR3 residues: CASSPTVNQETQYF. CDR3 sequence (DNA): TGTGCCAGCTCACCTACAGTAAACCAAGAGACCCAGTACTTC.

The V gene is TRBV7-6, the J gene TRBJ1-1; tentative D call: TRBD1 (6 bases). CDR3 length: 14 amino acids. Deletions cut 1 base from V and 5 bases from J, with 11 bases between. Germline V CDR1 and CDR2: SGHVS, FNYEAQ. The CDR3 DNA sequence: TGTGCCAGCAGCTTAGGCAGGGGTGAGACTGAAGCTTTCTTT. Amino acid sequence: CASSLGRGETEAFF.

The chain carries TRBV15 and TRBJ1-1, with D possibly TRBD1 on 6 matching bases. Per the germline V gene, CDR1 is LNHNV and CDR2 is YYDKDF (reference sequence). This CDR3 has 13 residues. V lost 6 bases to trimming and J lost 1 base, with 9 bases between them. The CDR3 DNA reads as TGTGCCACCAGAGGACAGCCGAACACTGAAGCTTTCTTT. It yields the protein CATRGQPNTEAFF.

A note on this clone: This sample includes further DNA sequences coding for the same CDR3. V and J are TRBV5-1 and TRBJ2-1, with 7 bases lining up with TRBD1. The CDR3 runs to 15 residues. J lost 0 bases, V lost 4 bases, and 4 bases had no gene match. CDR1 is SGHRS and CDR2 is YFSETQ in the germline V gene. CDR3: CASSRDSSSYNEQFF. CDR3 coding DNA: TGCGCCAGCAGCAGGGACAGTAGCTCCTACAATGAGCAGTTCTTC. The full variable domain, rest sourced from reference TRBV5-1 and TRBJ2-1, is KAGVTQTPRYLIKTRGQQVTLSCSPISGHRSVSWYQQTPGQGLQFLFEYFSETQRNKGNFPGRFSGRQFSNSRSEMNVSTLELGDSALYLCASSRDSSSYNEQFFGPGTRLTVL.

V is TRBV7-2 and J is TRBJ2-7; 11 nucleotides line up with TRBD1. CDR1 and CDR2 (germline): SGHTA, FQGNSA. The ends lost 1 base at V and 3 bases at J; junction bases unmatched: 2. This CDR3 is built from 15 residues. The CDR3 coding sequence is TGTGCCAGCAGCTTAGGGACAGGGGGCTACTACGAGCAGTACTTC. Its translation is CASSLGTGGYYEQYF.

Here the CDR3 DNA reads TGTGCCAGCACCCGAGGGTCAGGGAGGACTGAAGCTTTCTTT. Its protein product is CASTRGSGRTEAFF. This sequence joins TRBV25-1 and TRBJ1-1; D may be TRBD1 (5 bases). With 7 bases removed from V and 5 bases from J, the gap between germline ends came to 17 bases. The CDR3 is 14 residues long. CDR1 and CDR2 (germline): MGHDK, SYGVNS.

The V gene is TRBV1, the J gene TRBJ2-1; TRBD2 is the table's D call and was not checked against the DNA. TRBV1 has pseudogene status. The CDR3 contains 17 residues. The CDR3 sequence: CTSSQDCAGNSGNEQFF. In DNA form, the CDR3 reads TGCACCAGCAGCCAAGATTGCGCGGGAAATTCCGGCAATGAGCAGTTCTTC.

The V and J genes are TRBV5-4 and TRBJ1-1; D is possibly TRBD1 (6 bases). Germline V gives CDR1 SGHNT, CDR2 YYREEE (reference sequence). With 3 bases removed from V and 10 bases from J, the gap between germline ends came to 22 bases. CDR3 length equals 15 residues. CDR3 sequence reads: CASSSLTDPVQGAFF. DNA of the CDR3: TGTGCCAGCAGCTCACTGACTGACCCCGTACAGGGAGCTTTCTTT. Combining the CDR3 with reference TRBV5-4 and TRBJ1-1 gives the whole variable domain ETGVTQSPTHLIKTRGQQVTLRCSSQSGHNTVSWYQQALGQGPQFIFQYYREEENGRGNFPPRFSGLQFPNYSSELNVNALELDDSALYLCASSSLTDPVQGAFFGQGTRLTVV.

The CDR3 spells CASSYSDMRETQYF. In nucleotides, the CDR3 is TGTGCCAGCAGTTACTCGGACATGAGAGAGACCCAGTACTTC. The V and J genes are TRBV6-5 and TRBJ2-5, with TRBD1 as a possible D gene (5 bases). Germline CDR1 is MNHEY and CDR2 is SVGAGI. The CDR3 is 14 amino acids. V was pared by 0 bases and J by 4 bases, with 9 bases between.